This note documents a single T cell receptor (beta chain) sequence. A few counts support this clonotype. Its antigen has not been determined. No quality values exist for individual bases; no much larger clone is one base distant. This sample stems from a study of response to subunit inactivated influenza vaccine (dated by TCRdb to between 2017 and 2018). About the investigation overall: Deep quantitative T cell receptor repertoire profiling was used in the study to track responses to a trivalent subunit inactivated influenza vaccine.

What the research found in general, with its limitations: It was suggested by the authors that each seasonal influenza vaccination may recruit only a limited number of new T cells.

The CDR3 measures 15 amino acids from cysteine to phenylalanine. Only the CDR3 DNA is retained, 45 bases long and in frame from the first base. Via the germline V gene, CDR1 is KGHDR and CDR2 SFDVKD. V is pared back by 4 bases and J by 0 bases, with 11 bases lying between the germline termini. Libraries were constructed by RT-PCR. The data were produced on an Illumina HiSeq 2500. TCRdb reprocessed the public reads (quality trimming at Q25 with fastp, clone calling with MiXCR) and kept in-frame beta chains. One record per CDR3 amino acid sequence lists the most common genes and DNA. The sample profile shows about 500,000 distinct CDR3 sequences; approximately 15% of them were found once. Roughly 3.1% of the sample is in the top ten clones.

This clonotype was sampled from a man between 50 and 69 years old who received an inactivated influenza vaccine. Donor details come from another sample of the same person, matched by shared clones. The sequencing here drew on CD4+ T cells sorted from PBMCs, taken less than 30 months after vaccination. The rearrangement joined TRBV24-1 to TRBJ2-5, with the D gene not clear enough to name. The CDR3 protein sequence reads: CATSEPAGYQETQYF. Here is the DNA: TGTGCCACCAGTGAACCTGCCGGGTACCAAGAGACCCAGTACTTC.